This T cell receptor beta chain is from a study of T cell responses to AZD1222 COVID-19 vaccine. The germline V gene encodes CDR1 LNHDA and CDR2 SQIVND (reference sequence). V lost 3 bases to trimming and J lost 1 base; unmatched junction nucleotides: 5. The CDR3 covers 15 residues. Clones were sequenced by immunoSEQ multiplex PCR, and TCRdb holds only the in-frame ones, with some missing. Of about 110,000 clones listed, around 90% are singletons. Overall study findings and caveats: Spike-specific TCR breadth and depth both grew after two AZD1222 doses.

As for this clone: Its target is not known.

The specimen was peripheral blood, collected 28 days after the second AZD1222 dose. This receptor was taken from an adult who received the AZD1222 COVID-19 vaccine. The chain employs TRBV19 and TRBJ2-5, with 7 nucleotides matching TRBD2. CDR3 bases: TGTGCCAGTAGTATTGAAAGGGAGGGCCAAGAGACCCAGTACTTC. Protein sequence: CASSIEREGQETQYF.